These 5 T cell receptor beta chains came from one sample sequenced in a study of T cell responses to AZD1222 COVID-19 vaccine. The data were produced by immunoSEQ multiplex PCR, yet TCRdb's version contains in-frame clones alone and is incomplete. The table shows about 88,000 clones, with approximately 88% occurring only once. The sequencing used peripheral blood, collected 28 days after the second AZD1222 dose. The origin of the receptors is an adult who received the AZD1222 COVID-19 vaccine.

J is TRBJ1-1 and V is TRBV18; 7 bases are a match to TRBD1. Germline V gives CDR1 KGHSH, CDR2 LQKENI. The CDR3 covers 15 residues. V trimming: 3 bases; J trimming: 4 bases; junction bases outside the gene matches: 8. This CDR3 reads CASSPDRSGFTEAFF. The DNA of the CDR3 is TGTGCCAGCTCACCGGACAGGTCAGGATTCACTGAAGCTTTCTTT.

V gene TRBV9 combines with J gene TRBJ1-3; D remains unclear. The length of the CDR3 is 14 residues. V shed 1 base and J shed 4 bases, with 9 bases lying between them. Germline CDR1 and CDR2: SGDLS and YYNGEE. The CDR3: CASSVMESGNTIYF. The CDR3 nucleotides are TGTGCCAGCAGCGTAATGGAATCGGGAAACACCATATATTTT. Combining the CDR3 with reference TRBV9 and TRBJ1-3 gives the whole variable domain DSGVTQTPKHLITATGQRVTLRCSPRSGDLSVYWYQQSLDQGLQFLIQYYNGEERAKGNILERFSAQQFPDLHSELNLSSLELGDSALYFCASSVMESGNTIYFGEGSWLTVV.

This chain connects TRBV7-8 to TRBJ2-1; the D is unclear. CDR3 length equals 16 residues. The germline V gene has CDR1 SGHVS and CDR2 FQNEAQ. V was trimmed by 5 bases and J by 0 bases, leaving 14 bases between them. The DNA of the CDR3 is TGTGCCAGCAGCGCTAGACCCGCTTACTCCTACAATGAGCAGTTCTTC. Amino acids: CASSARPAYSYNEQFF.

The genes are TRBV19 and TRBJ1-2; D not certain. CDR1 LNHDA and CDR2 SQIVND come from the germline V gene (reference sequence). The CDR3 runs to 15 residues. Trimming shortened V by 7 bases and J by 5 bases, and 20 bases separated the two germline ends. The CDR3 reads CASTFPGPGSYGYTF. CDR3 bases: TGTGCCAGTACTTTTCCCGGACCCGGTTCTTATGGCTACACCTTC.

The chain has TRBV15 and TRBJ2-3, with a tentative D call TRBD2 (5 bases). The CDR3 has 12 residues. The V and J ends lost 4 bases and 7 bases respectively, with 9 bases between them. Germline V lookup: CDR1 LNHNV, CDR2 YYDKDF (reference sequence). The CDR3 DNA reads as TGTGCCACCAGCACCCCCGGGAATACGCAGTATTTT. Protein sequence: CATSTPGNTQYF.